Presented here are 3 T cell receptor beta chains from one specimen sequenced in a study of cytomegalovirus exposure and HLA in healthy donors. Primers: 60 Vbeta forward and 13 Jbeta reverse. Data came from immunoSEQ multiplex PCR; TCRdb stores just in-frame clones and leaves some out. The sample has around 300,000 clones, under 80% seen once. Sequencing used PBMCs. The source of these receptors is a female donor in good health and CMV-seronegative.

CDR3 bases: TGTGCCAGCAGTTTCGGTTTGTACACTGAAGCTTTCTTT. Protein sequence: CASSFGLYTEAFF. The chain recombines TRBV28 with TRBJ1-1; D unclear. Trimming shortened V by 3 bases and J by 3 bases, and 8 bases separated the two germline ends. The CDR3 covers 13 residues. Germline CDR1 reads MDHEN; CDR2 reads SYDVKM.

This chain links TRBV6-5 with TRBJ2-5; no clear D. The CDR3 runs 14 residues. The V and J ends lost 0 bases and 6 bases respectively, with 11 bases between them. CDR1 is MNHEY and CDR2 is SVGAGI in the germline V gene. The CDR3 spells CASSYSTTGQTQYF. In DNA, the CDR3 is TGTGCCAGCAGTTACTCGACCACGGGTCAGACCCAGTACTTC.

The chain recombines TRBV15 with TRBJ1-2; 8 nucleotides agree with TRBD1. This CDR3 spans 14 amino acids. J was trimmed by 8 bases and V by 5 bases; bases with no gene match: 10. CDR1 and CDR2 (germline): LNHNV, YYDKDF (reference sequence). CDR3 region: CATSPSAGGRGYTF. The CDR3 nucleotides are TGTGCCACCAGCCCTAGCGCAGGGGGCCGGGGCTACACCTTC.